These 31 T cell receptor beta chains share one sample of origin, sequenced in a study of blood T cell repertoires in COVID-19. Clones were read by immunoSEQ multiplex PCR, and TCRdb kept only the in-frame ones, dropping some. Of a few hundred thousand clones listed, roughly four fifths are singletons. Material: PBMCs or T cells enriched from blood (not recorded which). The receptors originated from a woman aged 45-65 years who had recovered from COVID-19.

With regard to this clone: Mismatch with germline at one junction end may stem from a read error. The V call is TRBV11-2, the J call TRBJ1-5, with no clear D. This CDR3 is built from 13 residues. Germline loops: CDR1 SGHAT, CDR2 FQNNGV. DNA of the CDR3: TGTGCCAGCAGCTTAGATAGCACTCAGCCCCAGCATTTT. This codes for CASSLDSTQPQHF. The variable domain in full, completed from reference TRBV11-2 and TRBJ1-5, reads EAGVAQSPRYKIIEKRQSVAFWCNPISGHATLYWYQQILGQGPKLLIQFQNNGVVDDSQLPKDRFSAERLKGVDSTLKIQPAKLEDSAVYLCASSLDSTQPQHFGDGTRLSIL.

The chain links TRBV5-8 to TRBJ1-2; 7 bases line up with TRBD1. After removal of 1 base from V and 7 bases from J, the junction contained 4 bases not matched to a gene. CDR3 length equals 13 residues. Looked up from germline, CDR1 is SGHTS and CDR2 is YDEGEE. The CDR3 loop reads CASSLRPGGGYTF. CDR3 in DNA: TGTGCCAGCAGCTTGAGGCCAGGGGGTGGCTACACCTTC.

Only a few counts were recorded for this clone. This chain connects TRBV3-1 (or the pseudogene TRBV3-2) to TRBJ1-2, with unresolved D. Germline CDR1 and CDR2: LGHDT and YNNKEL (reference sequence). This CDR3 spans 15 amino acids. V was clipped by 1 base and J by 8 bases, with 17 bases between them. CDR3 residues: CASSQGRLGSGGYTF. As DNA, the CDR3 is TGTGCCAGCAGCCAAGGTCGACTTGGGTCCGGCGGCTACACCTTC.

The V gene is TRBV11-2, the J gene TRBJ2-3; D might be TRBD1 (6 bases). Germline V gene data show CDR1 as SGHAT and CDR2 as FQNNGV. The CDR3 has 11 amino acids. Trimming pared 2 bases from V and 10 bases from J, leaving 7 bases between. The CDR3 DNA is TGTGCCAGCAGCTTAAAGGGGGCGCAGTATTTT. As protein: CASSLKGAQYF.

The chain has TRBV18 and TRBJ1-3; tentatively, D is TRBD1 (6 bases). CDR3 size: 18 residues. Germline V gene lookup returns CDR1 KGHSH and CDR2 LQKENI. V was shortened by 5 bases and J by 0 bases, with 20 bases between the two germline ends. This CDR3 reads CASSTNNPGGGSGNTIYF. CDR3 DNA: TGTGCCAGCTCAACCAATAATCCGGGAGGGGGCTCTGGAAACACCATATATTTT.

The chain combines TRBV30 with TRBJ2-5; TRBD2 matches 7 bases. The ends lost 2 bases at V and 2 bases at J; junction bases unmatched: 5. In germline, CDR1 is GTSNPN, CDR2 SVGIG (reference sequence). The CDR3 loop spans 14 amino acids. CDR3 sequence reads: CAWSFGGLQETQYF. The CDR3 nucleotides are TGTGCCTGGAGTTTCGGGGGGTTACAAGAGACCCAGTACTTC. The full variable domain, its missing parts supplied by reference TRBV30 and TRBJ2-5, is SQTIHQWPATLVQPVGSPLSLECTVEGTSNPNLYWYRQAAGRGLQLLFYSVGIGQISSEVPQNLSASRPQDRQFILSSKKLLLSDSGFYLCAWSFGGLQETQYFGPGTRLLVL.

This chain connects TRBV4-1 to TRBJ2-5, with D tentatively TRBD1 (5 bases). V lost 1 base to trimming and J lost 5 bases, with 11 bases between them. The germline V gene has CDR1 MGHRA and CDR2 YSYEKL. CDR3 size: 14 residues. The CDR3 sequence is CASSQVWAGETQYF. DNA of the CDR3: TGCGCCAGCAGCCAAGTTTGGGCAGGGGAGACCCAGTACTTC.

The gene calls are TRBV7-2 and TRBJ1-1, with 11 nucleotides matching TRBD1. Trimming cost V 6 bases and J 0 bases; bases outside gene matches: 15. The CDR3 sequence is 19 residues long. CDR1 and CDR2 (germline): SGHTA, FQGNSA. Here the CDR3 reads CASSYRGTGGNLMNTEAFF. The CDR3 DNA reads as TGTGCCAGCAGTTATAGAGGGACAGGGGGGAATTTAATGAACACTGAAGCTTTCTTT.

The chain is built from TRBV4-3 and TRBJ1-1, with no clear D. Germline CDR1 is LGHNA and CDR2 is YSLEER. Trimming removed 6 bases at V and 2 bases at J, with 19 bases between. The length of the CDR3 is 16 residues. CDR3 sequence: CASSLVAVQSNTEAFF. CDR3 coding DNA: TGCGCCAGCAGTCTGGTCGCAGTACAATCTAACACTGAAGCTTTCTTT.

The V and J genes are TRBV3-1 (or the pseudogene TRBV3-2) and TRBJ1-1; 8 bases match TRBD1. Germline V gene data show CDR1 as LGHDT and CDR2 as YNNKEL (reference sequence). The V and J ends lost 3 bases and 3 bases, in that order; junction bases with no gene match: 3. The CDR3 has 14 amino acids. This CDR3 is CASSHIQGDTEAFF. DNA of the CDR3: TGTGCCAGCAGCCATATACAGGGGGACACTGAAGCTTTCTTT.

V is TRBV30 and J is TRBJ2-2, with D perhaps TRBD1 (5 bases). The germline CDR1 and CDR2 sequences are GTSNPN and SVGIG (reference sequence). This CDR3 region has 16 residues. V lost 2 bases to trimming and J lost 0 bases, with 13 bases between them. Here the CDR3 DNA reads TGTGCCTGGAGTCCACAGACAGTAGCGAACACCGGGGAGCTGTTTTTT. This translates into CAWSPQTVANTGELFF.

This chain uses TRBV5-8 with TRBJ1-2; D may be TRBD1 (6 bases). CDR1 is SGHTS and CDR2 is YDEGEE in the germline V gene. This CDR3 has 13 residues. Deletions cut 2 bases from V and 8 bases from J, with 13 bases between. The CDR3 protein is CASSFVGGDGYTF. The CDR3, as DNA: TGTGCCAGCAGCTTTGTAGGGGGGGACGGCTACACCTTC.

This rearrangement joins TRBV21-1 to TRBJ1-4. TRBV21-1 is a listed pseudogene. CDR3 length: 11 amino acids. DNA for the CDR3: TGTGCCAGCACTAAGTGTGAAAAACTGTTTTTT. Translation: CASTKCEKLFF.

This rearrangement joins TRBV28 to TRBJ1-6; 9 bases map to TRBD1. J lost 10 bases, V lost 6 bases, and 10 bases had no gene match. The germline V gene encodes CDR1 MDHEN and CDR2 SYDVKM. The length of the CDR3 is 15 residues. The CDR3 DNA reads as TGTGCCAGCAGGCCGCCCGGGACAGGGTGGTCACCCCTCCACTTT. It yields the protein CASRPPGTGWSPLHF.

The chain joins TRBV7-2 to TRBJ1-3, with D unresolved. In germline, CDR1 is SGHTA, CDR2 FQGNSA. V was pared by 5 bases and J by 0 bases, with 8 bases between. The CDR3 has 14 amino acids. The CDR3 loop is CASSPMSSGNTIYF. CDR3 nucleotide sequence: TGTGCCAGCAGCCCAATGAGCTCTGGAAACACCATATATTTT.

The chain joins TRBV27 to TRBJ2-7; perhaps TRBD1 as D (6 bases). From germline, CDR1 is MNHEY and CDR2 SMNVEV (reference sequence). This CDR3 region has 15 residues. The V end lost 2 bases, the J end lost 2 bases, and 13 bases lay between the germline ends. The CDR3 DNA reads TGTGCCAGCAGTTTACAGGGGCACTATCCCTACGAGCAGTACTTC. Translated: CASSLQGHYPYEQYF.

The chain recombines TRBV9 with TRBJ1-2; D gene unclear. V was shortened by 0 bases and J by 0 bases, with 9 bases between the two germline ends. CDR3 size: 15 residues. CDR1 is SGDLS and CDR2 is YYNGEE in the germline V gene. CDR3 sequence reads: CASSVEVGANYGYTF. The CDR3 coding sequence is TGTGCCAGCAGCGTAGAAGTTGGAGCTAACTATGGCTACACCTTC.

The chain employs TRBV5-1 and TRBJ2-1, with D possibly matching TRBD2 (5 bases). V lost 0 bases and J 0 bases, leaving 7 bases between the germline ends. Germline V CDR1 and CDR2: SGHRS, YFSETQ. This CDR3 comprises 15 residues. The chain's CDR3 is CASSLEADSYNEQFF. The CDR3 DNA sequence: TGCGCCAGCAGCTTGGAAGCGGACTCCTACAATGAGCAGTTCTTC.

This chain connects TRBV6-1 to TRBJ1-6, with a weak D call TRBD1 (5 bases). The V end was cut by 1 base, the J end by 7 bases, with 11 bases between. CDR1 and CDR2 (germline): MNHNS, SASEGT. The CDR3 consists of 15 residues. CDR3 in DNA: TGTGCCAGCAGTGAAGGGGCTGGGGGGAATTCACCCCTCCACTTT. This sequence encodes CASSEGAGGNSPLHF.

The chain joins TRBV7-3 to TRBJ2-1, with TRBD2 identical over 12 bases. Losses at the gene ends were 4 bases for V and 6 bases for J; bases not matched to a gene: 4. Germline-derived CDR1 and CDR2 are SGHTA and FQGTGA. The CDR3 is 15 amino acids. CDR3 in DNA: TGTGCCAGCAGCTCGCGACTAGCGGGAGTCAATGAGCAGTTCTTC. This sequence encodes CASSSRLAGVNEQFF.

The CDR3 DNA reads TGCGCCAGCAGCCCCCGGACAGATTCACCCCTCCACTTT. Translating gives CASSPRTDSPLHF. The rearrangement links TRBV5-1 to TRBJ1-6, with D perhaps matching TRBD1 (6 bases). The V gene lost 4 bases and the J gene lost 8 bases, with 10 bases spanning the gap. This CDR3 is built from 13 residues. Germline CDR1 is SGHRS and CDR2 is YFSETQ.

This clone occurred once. This chain links TRBV15 with TRBJ1-2; D remains ambiguous. The CDR3 sequence is 18 residues long. V lost 0 bases, J lost 4 bases, and 21 bases lay in between. CDR1 is LNHNV, CDR2 YYDKDF, per germline (reference sequence). CDR3 residues: CATSRDRIRDSLGYGYTF. CDR3 nucleotides: TGTGCCACCAGCAGAGATCGTATACGAGACTCCCTAGGCTATGGCTACACCTTC.

This clone was picked up one time. V is TRBV5-1 and J is TRBJ1-2; 7 bases align to TRBD1. There are 14 residues in the CDR3. Germline V gives CDR1 SGHRS, CDR2 YFSETQ. Germline trimming cut 4 bases from V and 3 bases from J; bases unmatched to any gene: 6. CDR3: CASSPTGADYGYTF. DNA for the CDR3: TGCGCCAGCAGCCCAACAGGGGCTGACTATGGCTACACCTTC.

V and J are TRBV19 and TRBJ2-2, with 13 nucleotides matching TRBD2. Germline V gene lookup returns CDR1 LNHDA and CDR2 SQIVND (reference sequence). The ends lost 6 bases at V and 5 bases at J; junction bases unmatched: 0. The length of the CDR3 is 14 residues. As DNA, the CDR3 is TGTGCCAGTAGGGGACTAGCGGGAACCGGGGAGCTGTTTTTT. It encodes CASRGLAGTGELFF. The full variable domain, rest sourced from reference TRBV19 and TRBJ2-2, is DGGITQSPKYLFRKEGQNVTLSCEQNLNHDAMYWYRQDPGQGLRLIYYSQIVNDFQKGDIAEGYSVSREKKESFPLTVTSAQKNPTAFYLCASRGLAGTGELFFGEGSRLTVL.

The chain links TRBV5-1 to TRBJ2-1, with 15 positions matching TRBD2. CDR3 length: 18 residues. J lost 8 bases, V lost 4 bases, and 13 bases had no gene match. The germline gives CDR1 SGHRS, CDR2 YFSETQ. CDR3 protein: CASSPGLAGGPFTDEQFF. CDR3 DNA sequence: TGCGCCAGCAGCCCAGGACTAGCGGGAGGGCCATTTACCGATGAGCAGTTCTTC.

The CDR3 here is CASSLTPLAAGGNTGELFF. CDR3 coding DNA: TGCGCCAGCAGCTTGACCCCCTTAGCGGCGGGAGGGAACACCGGGGAGCTGTTTTTT. The J gene is TRBJ2-2, the V gene TRBV5-1, with 8 bases fitting TRBD2. V lost 1 base, J lost 1 base, and 12 bases stayed unmatched. This CDR3 comprises 19 residues. The germline CDR1 and CDR2 sequences are SGHRS and YFSETQ.

V gene TRBV21-1 combines with J gene TRBJ2-4; TRBD1 reflects the table's D call only, with no check against the DNA. TRBV21-1 is a recognized pseudogene. There are 17 residues in the CDR3. This chain's CDR3 is CASSKGRRGLAKNIQYF. The CDR3 region has the DNA TGTGCCAGCAGCAAAGGCCGAAGGGGCTTAGCCAAAAACATTCAGTACTTC.

This chain joins TRBV4-3 and TRBJ2-2; D call uncertain. This CDR3 comprises 16 residues. Germline V gene data show CDR1 as LGHNA and CDR2 as YSLEER. With 1 base removed from V and 5 bases from J, the gap between germline ends came to 14 bases. In nucleotides, the CDR3 is TGCGCCAGCAGCCAAGCTCCCATGAGCCCAACCGGGGAGCTGTTTTTT. Translated: CASSQAPMSPTGELFF.

The chain uses TRBV12-3 or TRBV12-4 and TRBJ1-4; no firm D call. The ends were cut back, 4 bases at V and 8 bases at J, with 11 bases in the middle. There are 13 residues in the CDR3. The CDR3 protein is CASSSLAPEKLFF. CDR3 bases: TGTGCCAGCAGTTCCTTAGCACCGGAAAAACTGTTTTTT.

The chain combines TRBV19 with TRBJ2-1, with TRBD1 as a possible D gene (6 bases). Germline CDR1 reads LNHDA; CDR2 reads SQIVND (reference sequence). The CDR3 loop spans 13 amino acids. Trimming took 2 bases from V and 8 from J, leaving 10 bases between them. In nucleotides, the CDR3 is TGTGCCAGTAGTATAAGGAGGACAGATGAGCAGTTCTTC. This encodes CASSIRRTDEQFF.

The chain uses TRBV11-2 and TRBJ1-2; D remains unclear. Germline V gene data show CDR1 as SGHAT and CDR2 as FQNNGV. The CDR3 sequence is 13 residues long. V was trimmed by 5 bases and J by 8 bases, leaving 15 bases between them. CDR3 amino acids: CASSLAGRVGYTF. The DNA for the CDR3 is TGTGCCAGCAGCCTCGCGGGGAGGGTCGGCTACACCTTC.